The 16 T cell receptor beta chains below were found in one sample sequenced in a study of T cell responses to AZD1222 COVID-19 vaccine. Assay: immunoSEQ multiplex PCR; the TCRdb copy retains only in-frame clones and omits some. The profile shows 150,000 or so clones, nearly 95% of them singletons. The material sequenced was peripheral blood, taken 28 days after the second AZD1222 dose. These receptors all come from an adult who received the AZD1222 COVID-19 vaccine.

This clone was observed a few times. The gene calls are TRBV28 and TRBJ1-2, with unresolved D. V was pared by 2 bases and J by 5 bases, with 12 bases between. The CDR3 sequence is 14 residues long. The germline V gene has CDR1 MDHEN and CDR2 SYDVKM. CDR3 coding DNA: TGTGCCAGCAGTTTAGGTCGGGCAGCATATGGCTACACCTTC. Encoded protein: CASSLGRAAYGYTF.

The CDR3 protein is CASSNNYEQYF. The CDR3 nucleotides are TGTGCCAGCAGCAATAACTACGAGCAGTACTTC. V usage is TRBV7-9 and J usage is TRBJ2-7; D gene ambiguous. V shed 5 bases and J shed 3 bases, with 5 bases lying between them. Germline CDR1 reads SEHNR; CDR2 reads FQNEAQ (reference sequence). The CDR3 length is 11 residues.

The chain is built from TRBV7-6 and TRBJ1-4; the D gene is possibly TRBD1 (6 bases). This CDR3 is 14 amino acids long. Germline-derived CDR1 and CDR2 are SGHVS and FNYEAQ. Trimming stripped 3 bases from V and 3 bases from J, with 8 bases between. CDR3 bases: TGTGCCAGCAGCTTCAGGGGACCTAATGAAAAACTGTTTTTT. Translating gives CASSFRGPNEKLFF. The full variable domain, completed using reference TRBV7-6 and TRBJ1-4, is GAGVSQSPRYKVTKRGQDVALRCDPISGHVSLYWYRQALGQGPEFLTYFNYEAQQDKSGLPNDRFSAERPEGSISTLTIQRTEQRDSAMYRCASSFRGPNEKLFFGSGTQLSVL.

The genes are TRBV27 and TRBJ2-7; 7 positions agree with TRBD1. The V gene end was trimmed by 3 bases and the J gene end by 6 bases; junction bases not matched to a gene: 8. The CDR3 consists of 14 residues. Germline CDR1 is MNHEY and CDR2 is SMNVEV (reference sequence). For the CDR3, the DNA is TGTGCCAGCAGTTTCTCGCAGGGGGATGGCGAGCAGTACTTC. Amino acids: CASSFSQGDGEQYF.

The genes are TRBV23-1 and TRBJ1-1; D unresolved. TRBV23-1 is treated as an ORF (open reading frame) with a function not yet certain. The V end lost 8 bases, the J end lost 4 bases, and 17 bases lay between the germline ends. The CDR3 consists of 14 residues. The CDR3 loop is CASPPGLGVTEAFF. The CDR3 nucleotides read TGCGCCAGCCCACCTGGCCTTGGGGTCACTGAAGCTTTCTTT.

V gene TRBV7-2 combines with J gene TRBJ1-6, with D uncertain. The CDR3 consists of 15 residues. CDR1 is SGHTA, CDR2 FQGNSA, per germline. Trimming removed 1 base at V and 9 bases at J, with 13 bases between. This CDR3 reads CASSLGLGSSSPLHF. CDR3 nucleotide sequence: TGTGCCAGCAGCTTAGGACTAGGGAGTAGTTCACCCCTCCACTTT. The full variable domain, its missing parts supplied by reference TRBV7-2 and TRBJ1-6, is GAGVSQSPSNKVTEKGKDVELRCDPISGHTALYWYRQSLGQGLEFLIYFQGNSAPDKSGLPSDRFSAERTGGSVSTLTIQRTQQEDSAVYLCASSLGLGSSSPLHFGNGTRLTVT.

The J gene is TRBJ2-1, the V gene TRBV19; 7 bases agree with TRBD2. Germline values: CDR1 LNHDA, CDR2 SQIVND (reference sequence). J gave up 2 bases and V 4 bases, and 8 bases lay outside the gene matches. The CDR3 runs 16 residues. CDR3 amino acids: CASSTSSSGAYNEQFF. In DNA form, the CDR3 reads TGTGCCAGTAGTACCTCCTCTAGCGGAGCCTACAATGAGCAGTTCTTC.

The chain combines TRBV28 with TRBJ1-1, with TRBD1 as a possible D gene (5 bases). This CDR3 region has 14 residues. CDR1 and CDR2 (germline): MDHEN, SYDVKM. Deletions cut 3 bases from V and 0 bases from J, with 8 bases between. CDR3 residues: CASSFQGMNTEAFF. The DNA for the CDR3 is TGTGCCAGCAGTTTTCAGGGTATGAACACTGAAGCTTTCTTT.

V gene TRBV5-1 combines with J gene TRBJ1-2, with a possible D match to TRBD1 (5 bases). Germline CDR1 and CDR2: SGHRS and YFSETQ. Deletions cut 0 bases from V and 4 bases from J, with 13 bases between. This CDR3 has 15 residues. The CDR3 sequence: CASSLVGAGPYGYTF. In DNA form, the CDR3 reads TGCGCCAGCAGCTTGGTAGGGGCTGGACCCTATGGCTACACCTTC.

The rearrangement joins TRBV5-8 to TRBJ2-3; 7 positions agree with TRBD2. The CDR3 has 12 amino acids. CDR1 and CDR2 (germline): SGHTS, YDEGEE. Unmatched junction bases numbered 5, after V lost 4 bases and J lost 9 bases. The CDR3 here is CASSGRAGTQYF. The CDR3 region has the DNA TGTGCCAGCAGCGGGAGGGCCGGGACGCAGTATTTT.

Concerning this clone: Additional DNA sequences in this sample encode the identical CDR3. V and J are TRBV7-3 and TRBJ1-1; no reliable D call. The CDR3 loop spans 13 amino acids. Per the germline V gene, CDR1 is SGHTA and CDR2 is FQGTGA. V was trimmed by 2 bases and J by 1 base, leaving 5 bases between them. The CDR3 is CASSLARNTEAFF. The CDR3 bases are TGTGCCAGCAGCTTAGCCAGGAACACTGAAGCTTTCTTT. Complete variable domain (other parts from reference TRBV7-3 and TRBJ1-1): GAGVSQTPSNKVTEKGKYVELRCDPISGHTALYWYRQSLGQGPEFLIYFQGTGAADDSGLPNDRFFAVRPEGSVSTLKIQRTERGDSAVYLCASSLARNTEAFFGQGTRLTVV.

This clone was seen once. The chain combines TRBV19 with TRBJ1-5; 7 bases align to TRBD1. The CDR3 has 16 amino acids. The V gene's germline CDR1 is LNHDA and CDR2 SQIVND (reference sequence). V lost 4 bases and J lost 7; bases outside the gene matches: 13. This CDR3 reads CASSTETGLERQPQHF. CDR3 nucleotides: TGTGCCAGTAGTACAGAGACAGGGTTGGAGCGACAGCCCCAGCATTTT.

The rearrangement links TRBV19 to TRBJ2-1; TRBD2 agrees at 16 bases. CDR1 is LNHDA, CDR2 SQIVND, per germline (reference sequence). There are 15 residues in the CDR3. The ends lost 10 bases at V and 15 bases at J; junction bases unmatched: 15. CDR3 sequence (DNA): TGTGCCAACCCCTCCGGGGGACTAGCGGGAGGGGGGCGGTTCTTC. This encodes CANPSGGLAGGGRFF.

The J gene is TRBJ2-7, the V gene TRBV5-1; the match to TRBD1 covers 9 bases. CDR1 SGHRS and CDR2 YFSETQ come from the germline V gene. J gave up 4 bases and V 7 bases, and 9 bases lay outside the gene matches. The CDR3 spans 14 residues. The CDR3 sequence: CASGIGTGSYEQYF. CDR3 in DNA: TGCGCCAGCGGGATCGGGACAGGGTCTTACGAGCAGTACTTC.

The chain has TRBV15 and TRBJ2-7; perhaps TRBD2 as D (6 bases). V was shortened by 1 base and J by 7 bases, with 17 bases between the two germline ends. Germline CDR1 and CDR2: LNHNV and YYDKDF (reference sequence). The CDR3 spans 15 residues. The CDR3 loop is CATSRAGTSSEEQYF. CDR3 DNA: TGTGCCACCAGCAGAGCCGGGACTTCCTCTGAGGAGCAGTACTTC.

The V call is TRBV28, the J call TRBJ2-7; D remains unclear. This CDR3 region has 12 residues. The germline V and J ends were trimmed by 3 bases and 3 bases, with 6 bases remaining between them. CDR1 and CDR2 from the germline V gene are MDHEN and SYDVKM. CDR3 amino acids: CASSLLYYEQYF. The CDR3 DNA sequence: TGTGCCAGCAGTTTGCTTTACTACGAGCAGTACTTC.